One sample yielded the 9 T cell receptor beta chains listed below, sequenced in a study of cytotoxic CD8 clonotypes in ibrutinib-treated CLL. Data came from immunoSEQ multiplex PCR; TCRdb stores just in-frame clones and leaves some out. Altogether about 160,000 clones are present, around 80% being singletons, with the ten largest covering about 4.9%. This specimen consisted of PBMCs, obtained after 24 months of ibrutinib treatment. All receptors derive from a human donor with chronic lymphocytic leukemia.

The J gene is TRBJ2-1, the V gene TRBV4-3, with 9 bases that match TRBD2. The trim removed 2 bases at V and 1 base at J, leaving 9 bases unmatched. The germline gives CDR1 LGHNA, CDR2 YSLEER. There are 18 residues in the CDR3. CDR3 protein: CASSQFAGGRGSYNEQFF. The CDR3 nucleotides read TGCGCCAGCAGCCAATTCGCTGGCGGGAGGGGGTCCTACAATGAGCAGTTCTTC.

The chain combines TRBV5-6 with TRBJ2-1; 14 bases align to TRBD2. Losses at the gene ends were 3 bases for V and 3 bases for J; bases not matched to a gene: 5. Germline CDR1 and CDR2: SGHDT and YYEEEE. CDR3 length: 17 amino acids. The CDR3 DNA sequence: TGTGCCAGCAGCTCGGGACTAGCGGGAGTAGTCTACAATGAGCAGTTCTTC. This encodes CASSSGLAGVVYNEQFF.

This chain connects TRBV29-1 to TRBJ1-1; weak D call: TRBD1 (6 bases). The germline V and J ends were trimmed by 4 bases and 0 bases, with 15 bases remaining between them. The CDR3 is 15 amino acids. In germline, CDR1 is SQVTM, CDR2 ANQGSEA. CDR3 residues: CSVVTQGNMNTEAFF. In DNA, the CDR3 is TGCAGCGTTGTCACACAGGGTAACATGAACACTGAAGCTTTCTTT.

The rearrangement uses TRBV7-9 and TRBJ1-1; D call uncertain. The V gene's germline CDR1 is SEHNR and CDR2 FQNEAQ (reference sequence). The CDR3 sequence is 14 residues long. V shed 2 bases and J shed 2 bases, with 9 bases lying between them. The CDR3 coding sequence is TGTGCCAGCAGCTTAAAGGGTTCAAACACTGAAGCTTTCTTT. Protein: CASSLKGSNTEAFF.

The chain carries TRBV6-4 and TRBJ1-1; D call uncertain. V dropped 5 bases and J dropped 0 bases, with 7 bases sitting between them. The length of the CDR3 is 13 residues. Germline loops: CDR1 MRHNA, CDR2 SNTAGT. The CDR3 DNA follows: TGTGCCAGCAGTCCGAGTCTGAACACTGAAGCTTTCTTT. Protein product: CASSPSLNTEAFF.

The table lists this clone with a count of one. The J gene is TRBJ1-4, the V gene TRBV10-3, with D unresolved. CDR1 and CDR2 from the germline V gene are ENHRY and SYGVKD. Trimming took 4 bases from V and 0 from J, leaving 9 bases between them. This CDR3 is 15 amino acids long. The CDR3 nucleotides read TGTGCCATCAGTGTGGCAGGTCCAACTAATGAAAAACTGTTTTTT. Its protein is CAISVAGPTNEKLFF.

This sequence joins TRBV29-1 and TRBJ2-1; D remains ambiguous. Germline lookup yields CDR1 SQVTM and CDR2 ANQGSEA. The V gene lost 3 bases and the J gene lost 4 bases, with 7 bases spanning the gap. The CDR3 extends over 12 amino acids. As DNA, the CDR3 is TGCAGCGTTGATGGTCTATACAATGAGCAGTTCTTC. Translating gives CSVDGLYNEQFF.

This clone was observed a few times. The rearrangement uses TRBV4-2 and TRBJ1-6; D call uncertain. V dropped 0 bases and J dropped 7 bases, with 10 bases sitting between them. Germline V gene data show CDR1 as LGHNA and CDR2 as YNFKEQ. The CDR3 is made up of 15 amino acids. In DNA, the CDR3 is TGTGCCAGCAGCCAAGATATCGGCGTCAATTCACCCCTCCACTTT. Translated, it gives CASSQDIGVNSPLHF.

This sequence joins TRBV15 and TRBJ2-6; 7 bases match TRBD1. The germline V gene encodes CDR1 LNHNV and CDR2 YYDKDF (reference sequence). The length of the CDR3 is 16 residues. V shed 2 bases and J 3 bases; nucleotides not matched to a gene: 4. CDR3 sequence: CATSRRTGVGANVLTF. CDR3 nucleotides: TGTGCCACCAGCAGACGAACAGGGGTTGGGGCCAACGTCCTGACTTTC.